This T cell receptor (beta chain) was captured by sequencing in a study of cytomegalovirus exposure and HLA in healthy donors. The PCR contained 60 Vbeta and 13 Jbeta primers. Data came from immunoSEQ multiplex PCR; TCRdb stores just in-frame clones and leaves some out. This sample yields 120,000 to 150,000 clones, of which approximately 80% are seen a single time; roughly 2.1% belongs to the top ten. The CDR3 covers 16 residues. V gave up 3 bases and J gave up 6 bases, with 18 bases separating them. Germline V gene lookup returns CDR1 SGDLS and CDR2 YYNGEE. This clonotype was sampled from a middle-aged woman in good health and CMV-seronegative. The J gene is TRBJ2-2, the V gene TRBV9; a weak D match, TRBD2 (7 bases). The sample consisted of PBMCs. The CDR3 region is CASSAEGEGWAGELFF. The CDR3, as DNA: TGTGCCAGCAGCGCGGAGGGGGAGGGTTGGGCCGGGGAGCTGTTTTTT.